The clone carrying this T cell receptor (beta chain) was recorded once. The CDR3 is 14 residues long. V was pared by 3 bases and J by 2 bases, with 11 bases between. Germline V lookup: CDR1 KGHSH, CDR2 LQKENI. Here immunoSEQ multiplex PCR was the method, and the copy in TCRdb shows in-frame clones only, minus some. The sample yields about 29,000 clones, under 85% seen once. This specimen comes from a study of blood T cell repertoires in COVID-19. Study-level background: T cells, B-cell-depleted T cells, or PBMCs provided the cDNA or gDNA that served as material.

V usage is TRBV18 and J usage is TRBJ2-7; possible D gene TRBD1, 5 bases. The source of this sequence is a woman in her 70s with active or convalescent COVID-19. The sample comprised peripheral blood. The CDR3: CASSPSGPPYEQYF. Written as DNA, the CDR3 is TGTGCCAGCTCACCTTCAGGGCCCCCCTACGAGCAGTACTTC.